This TCR beta chain comes out of a study of cytomegalovirus exposure and HLA in healthy donors (dated by TCRdb to 2015 to 2018). About the investigation overall: According to a later analysis, the approximately 130 validation repertoires were produced on the same platform as the roughly 600 repertoires of the first cohort. The aim of the study was to test whether cataloging public T cell receptors could identify signatures of past pathogen exposure. A separate validation cohort of 90 to 150 different subjects was used in addition to the 666-subject first cohort. The study combined high-throughput TCR immunosequencing, statistical association of individual TCRs with disease status, and machine learning to predict cytomegalovirus infection status. Overall results and qualifications from the work: In the study, about 150 TCR beta chains were listed as associated with cytomegalovirus. The authors suggested that the approach could potentially be generalized to other disease states and immunological phenotypes. Across donors, most TCR sequences were observed very rarely, whereas some public TCRs were present in many individuals. The classifier was reported to diagnose cytomegalovirus status with high specificity and sensitivity in both the original cohort and the validation cohort. A later analysis had no HLA typing for the validation cohort, so co-occurrence there was scored across all 130 or so repertoires. Subsequent analysis determined that TCRs grouped into clusters in the first cohort also showed a tendency toward co-occurrence across the roughly 120 validation repertoires, and 85% to 95% of cluster scores exceeded 0. In vitro tests confirmed that a few of the cytomegalovirus-associated TCR beta chains recognize cytomegalovirus antigens.

For CDR1 and CDR2, the germline V gene (reference sequence) lists SGHAT and FQDESV. CDR3 length: 15 amino acids, cysteine to phenylalanine. Only the CDR3 DNA is retained, 45 bases long and in frame from the first base. V sheds 4 bases and J sheds 5 bases, leaving 17 bases between their ends. Receptor amplification or capture employed the immunoSEQ multiplex PCR assay. Regarding the original processing steps: To diagnose cytomegalovirus status from the catalog of TCR beta chain sequences, a statistical classification framework was built. Entries here come from immuneACCESS through TCRdb and include only in-frame sequences with V and J called. Some clones fail to appear in such tables; in the studies checked, an unresolved V gene covers under half of the shortfall, and the cause of the remainder is unknown. Clone size and V and J calls were adopted from that table, with D and trimming inferred from the DNA. Across this sample there are around 98,000 clones, with less than 90% seen only once. 6% to 6.5% of the sample comes from the top ten.

This clone appeared once. No antigen is known for it. Base-call qualities are not available, and no considerably larger clone is one nucleotide away. Separate from the approximately 690-subject first cohort, the validation cohort of 90 to 150 subjects was the group to which the donors belonged. Sequencing was performed on PBMCs. This sequence originates from a man aged 18 to 29 in good health and CMV-seropositive. The rearrangement joined TRBV11-1 to TRBJ2-5, with a tentative D gene TRBD1 over 6 matching bases. Here is the DNA: TGTGCCAGCAGCTCAACCCTTGACAGGAGGGAGACCCAGTACTTC. It translates to CASSSTLDRRETQYF.